These 24 T cell receptor beta chains were sequenced from one sample in a study of blood T cell repertoires in COVID-19 (TCRdb year 2020). Library preparation used the immunoSEQ multiplex PCR assay. TCRdb carries this immuneACCESS record with in-frame sequences only. Its versions omit some clonotypes, under half of them owing to an unresolved V gene in the studies checked, with the rest unexplained. Recorded for this sample are some 410,000 clones; around nine tenths of them occurred a single time. The ten largest clones represent more than 0.9% of the sample. The specimen sequenced was PBMCs or T cells enriched from blood (not recorded which). The receptors come from a woman aged 25 to 39 with acute COVID-19.

The J gene is TRBJ1-1, the V gene TRBV18; 9 bases are a match to TRBD1. Per germline, CDR1 KGHSH and CDR2 LQKENI. J was trimmed by 4 bases and V by 2 bases; bases with no gene match: 8. CDR3 length equals 16 residues. The CDR3 region has the DNA TGTGCCAGCTCACCAATGACAGGGGGGGTCGGCACTGAAGCTTTCTTT. Encoded protein: CASSPMTGGVGTEAFF. The full variable domain, with the rest looked up from reference TRBV18 and TRBJ1-1, is NAGVMQNPRHLVRRRGQEARLRCSPMKGHSHVYWYRQLPEEGLKFMVYLQKENIIDESGMPKERFSAEFPKEGPSILRIQQVVRGDSAAYFCASSPMTGGVGTEAFFGQGTRLTVV.

In this sample, this clone turned up a few times. The gene calls are TRBV5-6 and TRBJ1-4; the D gene is possibly TRBD1 (6 bases). Germline values: CDR1 SGHDT, CDR2 YYEEEE. CDR3 length: 16 amino acids. Trimming removed 1 base from V and 5 bases from J, with 15 bases in between. The CDR3 nucleotides read TGTGCCAGCAGCTTGAGGGGTACAGGGTTAAATGAAAAACTGTTTTTT. This encodes CASSLRGTGLNEKLFF. Together with reference TRBV5-6 and TRBJ1-4, the CDR3 gives the full variable domain: DAGVTQSPTHLIKTRGQQVTLRCSPKSGHDTVSWYQQALGQGPQFIFQYYEEEERQRGNFPDRFSGHQFPNYSSELNVNALLLGDSALYLCASSLRGTGLNEKLFFGSGTQLSVL.

The chain is built from TRBV25-1 and TRBJ1-1; possibly TRBD1 for D (6 bases). Germline V gene lookup returns CDR1 MGHDK and CDR2 SYGVNS. This CDR3 has 15 residues. Deletions cut 5 bases from V and 0 bases from J, with 13 bases between. Written as DNA, the CDR3 is TGTGCCAGCAGTCCAGGTGGGACATTGAACACTGAAGCTTTCTTT. Translation: CASSPGGTLNTEAFF.

This clone was counted once. V usage is TRBV7-3 and J usage is TRBJ2-7; TRBD1 aligns across 7 bases. CDR1 is SGHTA and CDR2 is FQGTGA in the germline V gene. The CDR3 extends over 16 amino acids. The ends lost 3 bases at V and 7 bases at J; junction bases unmatched: 15. CDR3 loop: CASSFGGARGTEEQYF. As DNA, the CDR3 is TGTGCCAGCAGCTTTGGGGGAGCCAGGGGGACGGAAGAGCAGTACTTC.

This chain links TRBV24-1 with TRBJ2-3; 15 bases fit TRBD2. The ends lost 6 bases at V and 6 bases at J; junction bases unmatched: 21. This CDR3 region has 21 residues. CDR1 is KGHDR, CDR2 SFDVKD, per germline. CDR3 in DNA: TGTGCCACCAGTCCTAAACCGCCGGGACTAGCGGGGGGACTCCGGGACGATACGCAGTATTTT. This encodes CATSPKPPGLAGGLRDDTQYF.

In nucleotides, the CDR3 is TGTGCCACTACCTCCTTTGCGGGGGCAAGCAATGAGCAGTTCTTC. It codes for CATTSFAGASNEQFF. The chain combines TRBV7-6 with TRBJ2-1; D perhaps matches TRBD2 (7 bases). The V end lost 10 bases, the J end lost 6 bases, and 22 bases lay between the germline ends. The CDR3 has 15 residues. Germline CDR1 is SGHVS and CDR2 is FNYEAQ. The full variable domain, completed using reference TRBV7-6 and TRBJ2-1, is GAGVSQSPRYKVTKRGQDVALRCDPISGHVSLYWYRQALGQGPEFLTYFNYEAQQDKSGLPNDRFSAERPEGSISTLTIQRTEQRDSAMYRCATTSFAGASNEQFFGPGTRLTVL.

The rearrangement uses TRBV19 and TRBJ2-5; D is perhaps TRBD1 (6 bases). V was clipped by 2 bases and J by 3 bases, with 10 bases between them. CDR1 is LNHDA, CDR2 SQIVND, per germline (reference sequence). The CDR3 spans 14 residues. CDR3 bases: TGTGCCAGTAGTATATTAAACAGGGAAGAGACCCAGTACTTC. Translated, it gives CASSILNREETQYF.

The V gene is TRBV5-5, the J gene TRBJ2-3; D remains unclear. The germline V and J ends were trimmed by 0 bases and 3 bases, with 5 bases remaining between them. This CDR3 has 13 amino acids. The germline V gene has CDR1 SGHKS and CDR2 YYEKEE (reference sequence). CDR3 DNA sequence: TGTGCCAGCAGCTTGGGTCCTACAGATACGCAGTATTTT. This encodes CASSLGPTDTQYF.

The genes are TRBV7-9 and TRBJ1-3; D is undetermined. From germline, CDR1 is SEHNR and CDR2 FQNEAQ (reference sequence). Trimming removed 4 bases at V and 0 bases at J, with 7 bases between. CDR3 length equals 14 residues. The CDR3 coding sequence is TGTGCCAGCAGCTCCCCCGGCTCTGGAAACACCATATATTTT. It yields the protein CASSSPGSGNTIYF.

The V and J genes are TRBV5-3 and TRBJ2-1; 7 nucleotides agree with TRBD1. TRBV5-3 is assigned to the ORF class and has an uncertain function. The CDR3 is 17 residues long. V lost 4 bases, J lost 0 bases, and 10 bases stayed unmatched. The CDR3: CARSRRQGQSSYNEQFF. CDR3 in DNA: TGTGCCAGAAGCCGCCGACAGGGCCAAAGCTCCTACAATGAGCAGTTCTTC.

V usage is TRBV5-1 and J usage is TRBJ1-6, with TRBD1 matching over 7 bases. Germline V gene lookup returns CDR1 SGHRS and CDR2 YFSETQ. The CDR3 has 17 residues. After removal of 2 bases from V and 9 bases from J, the junction contained 14 bases not matched to a gene. The CDR3 nucleotides are TGCGCCAGCAGCTTATCAGTAATGACAGGGATTGGTTCACCCCTCCACTTT. Its translation is CASSLSVMTGIGSPLHF.

The V and J genes are TRBV2 and TRBJ1-1, with 7 nucleotides matching TRBD1. The CDR3 is made up of 12 amino acids. Per the germline V gene, CDR1 is SNHLY and CDR2 is FYNNEI. V shed 6 bases and J 5 bases; nucleotides not matched to a gene: 3. The CDR3 bases are TGTGCCAGCAGGGCAGGGGGAACTGAAGCTTTCTTT. Its protein is CASRAGGTEAFF. Variable domain in full (rest from reference TRBV2 and TRBJ1-1): EPEVTQTPSHQVTQMGQEVILRCVPISNHLYFYWYRQILGQKVEFLVSFYNNEISEKSEIFDDQFSVERPDGSNFTLKIRSTKLEDSAMYFCASRAGGTEAFFGQGTRLTVV.

The V and J genes are TRBV5-1 and TRBJ1-5, with a weak D call TRBD1 (6 bases). This CDR3 has 15 amino acids. Germline CDR1 reads SGHRS; CDR2 reads YFSETQ. Trimming cost V 0 bases and J 8 bases, with 15 bases left between them. The CDR3 coding sequence is TGCGCCAGCAGCTTGGCGGGGGGCGAGGTGGAGCCCCAGCATTTT. Residues: CASSLAGGEVEPQHF. The full variable domain, rest sourced from reference TRBV5-1 and TRBJ1-5, is KAGVTQTPRYLIKTRGQQVTLSCSPISGHRSVSWYQQTPGQGLQFLFEYFSETQRNKGNFPGRFSGRQFSNSRSEMNVSTLELGDSALYLCASSLAGGEVEPQHFGDGTRLSIL.

The chain combines TRBV10-2 with TRBJ2-3; 10 bases agree with TRBD2. The ends lost 7 bases at V and 2 bases at J; junction bases unmatched: 3. CDR1 WSHSY and CDR2 SAAADI come from the germline V gene. The CDR3 has 14 amino acids. CDR3 sequence reads: CASTLAGDTDTQYF. CDR3 DNA sequence: TGCGCCAGCACGCTAGCGGGGGACACAGATACGCAGTATTTT.

The V call is TRBV12-5, the J call TRBJ2-3, with TRBD2 as a possible D gene (5 bases). V was clipped by 0 bases and J by 4 bases, with 14 bases between them. In germline, CDR1 is LGHNT, CDR2 FRNRAP. The CDR3 runs 16 residues. CDR3 sequence reads: CASGLVAGLAADTQYF. In DNA, the CDR3 is TGTGCTAGTGGTTTGGTAGCCGGTCTAGCTGCAGATACGCAGTATTTT.

The V call is TRBV5-1, the J call TRBJ1-2, with TRBD1 as a possible D gene (5 bases). The CDR3 covers 15 residues. Trimming cost V 3 bases and J 0 bases, with 12 bases left between them. The germline V gene has CDR1 SGHRS and CDR2 YFSETQ. The CDR3 DNA is TGCGCCAGCAGCTACTCAGGGTTAGCTAACTATGGCTACACCTTC. Translating it yields CASSYSGLANYGYTF.

The rearrangement joins TRBV7-7 to TRBJ2-3; 14 positions agree with TRBD2. With 5 bases clipped from V and 1 base from J, the junction kept 8 bases outside the gene matches. From germline, CDR1 is SSHAT and CDR2 FNYEAQ (reference sequence). The length of the CDR3 is 18 residues. In DNA form, the CDR3 reads TGTGCCAGCAGCCTTGGACTAGCGGGGGGCGCCGGCACAGATACGCAGTATTTT. Protein sequence: CASSLGLAGGAGTDTQYF.

The gene calls are TRBV19 and TRBJ2-6; tentatively, D is TRBD2 (6 bases). Trimming shortened V by 3 bases and J by 0 bases, and 6 bases separated the two germline ends. This CDR3 spans 15 amino acids. Germline values: CDR1 LNHDA, CDR2 SQIVND (reference sequence). CDR3 sequence reads: CASSIGSSGANVLTF. The CDR3 region has the DNA TGTGCCAGTAGTATCGGGAGCTCTGGGGCCAACGTCCTGACTTTC.

The CDR3 region has the DNA TGCAGCGTGGCCCGGGACATGAGCACTGAAGCTTTCTTT. Translating it yields CSVARDMSTEAFF. The rearrangement joins TRBV29-1 to TRBJ1-1; tentative D call: TRBD1 (6 bases). The germline gives CDR1 SQVTM, CDR2 ANQGSEA. V was clipped by 6 bases and J by 4 bases, with 15 bases between them. The CDR3 loop spans 13 amino acids.

The gene calls are TRBV30 and TRBJ2-2; tentatively, D is TRBD2 (5 bases). Germline lookup yields CDR1 GTSNPN and CDR2 SVGIG (reference sequence). CDR3 length: 12 residues. Trimming stripped 3 bases from V and 6 bases from J, with 8 bases between. CDR3 bases: TGTGCCTGGAGGCGGGTTCCCGGGGAGCTGTTTTTT. As protein: CAWRRVPGELFF. Full variable domain (rest looked up from reference TRBV30 and TRBJ2-2): SQTIHQWPATLVQPVGSPLSLECTVEGTSNPNLYWYRQAAGRGLQLLFYSVGIGQISSEVPQNLSASRPQDRQFILSSKKLLLSDSGFYLCAWRRVPGELFFGEGSRLTVL.

J is TRBJ1-2 and V is TRBV11-2; TRBD1 aligns across 9 bases. Germline trimming cut 1 base from V and 5 bases from J; bases unmatched to any gene: 8. Germline CDR1 is SGHAT and CDR2 is FQNNGV. The CDR3 sequence is 16 residues long. The CDR3: CASSLGIQGARYGYTF. DNA for the CDR3: TGTGCCAGCAGCTTAGGAATACAGGGGGCTCGGTATGGCTACACCTTC.

The chain is built from TRBV2 and TRBJ1-2; D ambiguous. Trimming left V 4 bases short and J 7 bases short, with 10 bases between. This CDR3 has 12 residues. Germline CDR1 SNHLY, CDR2 FYNNEI. The CDR3 DNA follows: TGTGCCAGCAGTGGGTTGCGGTTTGGCTACACCTTC. Its protein is CASSGLRFGYTF.

The rearrangement uses TRBV18 and TRBJ1-2, with D tentatively TRBD1 (5 bases). The ends were cut back, 2 bases at V and 1 base at J, with 8 bases in the middle. The CDR3 length is 14 residues. Germline V CDR1 and CDR2: KGHSH, LQKENI. The CDR3: CASSPSQGNYGYTF. As DNA, the CDR3 is TGTGCCAGCTCACCAAGCCAGGGTAACTATGGCTACACCTTC. The full variable domain, rest sourced from reference TRBV18 and TRBJ1-2, is NAGVMQNPRHLVRRRGQEARLRCSPMKGHSHVYWYRQLPEEGLKFMVYLQKENIIDESGMPKERFSAEFPKEGPSILRIQQVVRGDSAAYFCASSPSQGNYGYTFGSGTRLTVV.

The chain carries TRBV30 and TRBJ1-2; a possible D gene is TRBD1 (5 bases). V was shortened by 3 bases and J by 3 bases, with 14 bases between the two germline ends. CDR3 size: 14 residues. In germline, CDR1 is GTSNPN, CDR2 SVGIG (reference sequence). Here the CDR3 DNA reads TGTGCCTGGAGGGCCCAGACAGATGACTATGGCTACACCTTC. Protein product: CAWRAQTDDYGYTF.